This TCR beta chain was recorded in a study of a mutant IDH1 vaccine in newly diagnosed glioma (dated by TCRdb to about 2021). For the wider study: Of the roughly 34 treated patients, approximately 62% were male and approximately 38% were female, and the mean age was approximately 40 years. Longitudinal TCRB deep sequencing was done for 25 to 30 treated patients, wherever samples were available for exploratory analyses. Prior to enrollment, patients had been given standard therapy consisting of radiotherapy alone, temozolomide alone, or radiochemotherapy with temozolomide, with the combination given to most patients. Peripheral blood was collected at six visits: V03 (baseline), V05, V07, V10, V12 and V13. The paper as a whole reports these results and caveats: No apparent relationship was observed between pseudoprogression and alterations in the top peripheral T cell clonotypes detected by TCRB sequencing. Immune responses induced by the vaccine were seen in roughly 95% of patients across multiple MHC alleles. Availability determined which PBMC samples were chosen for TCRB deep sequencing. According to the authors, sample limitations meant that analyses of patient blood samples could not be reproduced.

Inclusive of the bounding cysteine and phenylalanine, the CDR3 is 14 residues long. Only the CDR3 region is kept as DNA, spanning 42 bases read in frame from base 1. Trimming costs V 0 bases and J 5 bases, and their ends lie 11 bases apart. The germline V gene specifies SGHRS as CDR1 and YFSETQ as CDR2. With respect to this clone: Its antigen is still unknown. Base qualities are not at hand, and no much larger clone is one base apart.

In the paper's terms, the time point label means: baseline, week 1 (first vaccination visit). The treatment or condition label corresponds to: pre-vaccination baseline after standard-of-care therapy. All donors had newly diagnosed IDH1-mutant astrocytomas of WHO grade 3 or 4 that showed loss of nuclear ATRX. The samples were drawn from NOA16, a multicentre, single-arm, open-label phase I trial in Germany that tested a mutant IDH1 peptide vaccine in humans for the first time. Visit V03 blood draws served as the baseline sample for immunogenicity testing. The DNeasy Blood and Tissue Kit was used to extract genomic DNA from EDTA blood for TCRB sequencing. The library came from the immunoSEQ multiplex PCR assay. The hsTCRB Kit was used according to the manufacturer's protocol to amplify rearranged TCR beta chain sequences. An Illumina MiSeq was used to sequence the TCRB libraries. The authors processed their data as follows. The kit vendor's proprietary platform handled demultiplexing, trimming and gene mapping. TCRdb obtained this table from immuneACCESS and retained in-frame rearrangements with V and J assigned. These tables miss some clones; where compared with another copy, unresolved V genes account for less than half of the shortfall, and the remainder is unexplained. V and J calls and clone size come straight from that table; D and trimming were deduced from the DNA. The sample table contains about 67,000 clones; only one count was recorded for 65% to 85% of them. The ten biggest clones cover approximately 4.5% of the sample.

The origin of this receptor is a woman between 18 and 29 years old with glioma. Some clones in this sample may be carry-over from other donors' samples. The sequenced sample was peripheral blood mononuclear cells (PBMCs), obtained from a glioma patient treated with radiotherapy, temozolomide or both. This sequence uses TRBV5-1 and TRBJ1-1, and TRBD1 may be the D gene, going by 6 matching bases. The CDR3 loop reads CASSLVRGGTEAFF. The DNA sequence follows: TGCGCCAGCAGCTTGGTCAGGGGAGGAACTGAAGCTTTCTTT.